These T cell receptor beta chains were read from a single sample in a study of T cell repertoires in cytomegalovirus infection. A single record per CDR3 protein comes from TCRdb applying MiXCR to the reads. Seen here are around 260,000 distinct CDR3 sequences, roughly 26% observed once, and the top ten hold 14%. Input material: PBMCs. The receptors derive from a human donor in good health (CMV status not recorded). Some clones in this sample may be carry-over from other donors' samples. Both conserved end residues are trimmed from each CDR3.

j_call	v_call	cdr3_aa
TRBJ2-5	TRBV4-1	ASSQDWQTQY
TRBJ2-1	TRBV6-2/TRBV6-3	ASSYLVGEQF
TRBJ2-7	TRBV4-3	ASSQNPPDAEQY
TRBJ2-3	TRBV20-1	SAAGTSETDTQY
TRBJ2-1	TRBV4-1	ASSLQRESSYNEQF
TRBJ2-5	TRBV28	ASRLGQGRGETQY
TRBJ1-2	TRBV5-1	ASSIDRDSSYGYT
TRBJ2-7	TRBV10-3	AISESGTGSKQY
TRBJ1-4	TRBV7-9	ASSLSLGERVF
TRBJ2-4	TRBV20-1	SAAGVAPKNIQY
TRBJ2-3	TRBV7-2	ASSWARSGRAADTQY
TRBJ1-2	TRBV7-2	ASNPGSYGYT
TRBJ2-7	TRBV6-2/TRBV6-3	ASRRQGGSYEQY
TRBJ1-2	TRBV12-3/TRBV12-4	ASSLRAGPQNGYT
TRBJ1-5	TRBV6-2/TRBV6-3	ASSSGVSNQPQH
TRBJ2-5	TRBV7-2	ASSLVSGGGRFSSETQY
TRBJ2-3	TRBV11-2	ASSLLGTGGPTLTDTQY
TRBJ2-5	TRBV29-1	SAKRGGPETQY
TRBJ2-3	TRBV7-3	ASSLGTEDTQY
TRBJ1-1	TRBV14	ASSQGGGRVNTEAF
TRBJ2-6	TRBV7-8	ASSLSRGSGANVLT
TRBJ2-7	TRBV4-3	ASSQRDRGGYEQY
TRBJ1-4	TRBV7-2	ASSLVAGQANEKLF
TRBJ1-4	TRBV7-6	ASSARTGTFEKLF
TRBJ1-6	TRBV5-6	ASSFRLGQGVNSPLH
TRBJ1-2	TRBV19	ASSTRDGTANYGYT
TRBJ2-1	TRBV20-1	SARRGASYNEQF
TRBJ1-2	TRBV7-9	ASSSRTGGMKGYT
TRBJ2-3	TRBV12-3/TRBV12-4	ASSLEGGGMHTQY